One sample yielded the 9 T cell receptor beta chains listed below, sequenced in a study of cytomegalovirus exposure and HLA in healthy donors (dated by TCRdb to 2017 to 2019). The protocol used for the library was the immunoSEQ multiplex PCR assay. For the multiplex PCR, a mixture combining 60 forward primers for TCR Vbeta segments and 13 reverse primers for TCR Jbeta segments was used. TCRdb stores this immuneACCESS table with in-frame sequences only. Part of the clones is absent; in the studies checked, under half of the shortfall reflects unresolved V genes, and no reason is known for the rest. The sample has around 160,000 clones on record, around 78% of them singletons. 3% of the sample belongs to the ten largest clones. Sequencing input: PBMCs. These receptors were taken from a man aged 35-49 years in good health and CMV-seropositive.

This clone was picked up a small number of times. The chain combines TRBV19 with TRBJ1-2; D is uncertain. Germline V CDR1 and CDR2: LNHDA, SQIVND (reference sequence). The CDR3 contains 16 residues. V was trimmed by 3 bases and J by 3 bases, leaving 17 bases between them. The chain's CDR3 is CASSIEAAARYYGYTF. The CDR3 bases are TGTGCCAGTAGTATCGAGGCGGCAGCGAGGTACTATGGCTACACCTTC.

This clone came up once. The V gene is TRBV6-5, the J gene TRBJ2-4; D call uncertain. Germline assignment: CDR1 MNHEY and CDR2 SVGAGI. CDR3 length: 14 amino acids. The germline V and J ends were trimmed by 0 bases and 6 bases, with 9 bases remaining between them. CDR3: CASSYSNSLNIQYF. The CDR3 region has the DNA TGTGCCAGCAGTTACTCTAACAGCCTAAACATTCAGTACTTC.

This chain links TRBV6-5 with TRBJ1-2, with D unclear. Trimming removed 0 bases at V and 1 base at J, with 6 bases between. The CDR3 is 14 amino acids. The germline V gene has CDR1 MNHEY and CDR2 SVGAGI. In DNA, the CDR3 is TGTGCCAGCAGTTACTCGAGGAGTAACTATGGCTACACCTTC. This gives the protein CASSYSRSNYGYTF.

The rearrangement uses TRBV29-1 and TRBJ2-7; 9 bases are a match to TRBD1. Trimming removed 6 bases from V and 2 bases from J; junction bases left unmatched: 5. This CDR3 comprises 13 residues. Germline CDR1 SQVTM, CDR2 ANQGSEA. This CDR3 is CSVPGTGTYEQYF. Written as DNA, the CDR3 is TGCAGCGTCCCCGGGACAGGGACCTACGAGCAGTACTTC.

This chain links TRBV19 with TRBJ1-5; 9 nucleotides align to TRBD1. Germline V CDR1 and CDR2: LNHDA, SQIVND (reference sequence). The V and J ends lost 3 bases and 6 bases, in that order; junction bases with no gene match: 6. The CDR3 sequence is 15 residues long. CDR3 loop: CASSIPTGGGQPQHF. CDR3 DNA: TGTGCCAGTAGTATCCCCACAGGGGGCGGTCAGCCCCAGCATTTT. Full variable domain (remainder filled in from reference TRBV19 and TRBJ1-5): DGGITQSPKYLFRKEGQNVTLSCEQNLNHDAMYWYRQDPGQGLRLIYYSQIVNDFQKGDIAEGYSVSREKKESFPLTVTSAQKNPTAFYLCASSIPTGGGQPQHFGDGTRLSIL.

V and J are TRBV6-5 and TRBJ1-5; TRBD1 might be the D (5 bases). The CDR3 has 14 residues. V gave up 6 bases and J gave up 0 bases, with 9 bases separating them. The germline V gene encodes CDR1 MNHEY and CDR2 SVGAGI. The CDR3 DNA reads as TGTGCCAGCAGACCCGACAGTAGCAATCAGCCCCAGCATTTT. Encoded protein: CASRPDSSNQPQHF.

This chain uses TRBV14 with TRBJ2-1, with D hard to call. CDR3 length: 13 residues. V was pared by 4 bases and J by 10 bases, with 14 bases between. Germline V gives CDR1 SGHDN, CDR2 FVKESK. DNA for the CDR3: TGTGCCAGCAGCCTTGTTCCCGGAGACGAGCAGTTCTTC. It codes for CASSLVPGDEQFF.

The chain is built from TRBV6-1 and TRBJ1-1, with 8 positions matching TRBD1. V lost 2 bases to trimming and J lost 6 bases; unmatched junction nucleotides: 8. This CDR3 contains 15 residues. Germline CDR1 MNHNS, CDR2 SASEGT. The CDR3 sequence is CASSEPRTGSAEAFF. The CDR3 DNA follows: TGTGCCAGCAGTGAACCCCGGACAGGGTCCGCTGAAGCTTTCTTT.

The V and J genes are TRBV18 and TRBJ1-4, with a weak D call TRBD1 (6 bases). Per germline, CDR1 KGHSH and CDR2 LQKENI. Trimming pared 2 bases from V and 0 bases from J, leaving 10 bases between. The CDR3 contains 16 residues. Written as DNA, the CDR3 is TGTGCCAGCTCACCATCGTCAGGGGCAACTAATGAAAAACTGTTTTTT. Its translation is CASSPSSGATNEKLFF.